The present T cell receptor beta chain was sequenced within a study of blood T cells in healthy people across ages. Germline values: CDR1 DFQATT, CDR2 SNEGSKA (reference sequence). The length of the CDR3 is 16 residues. The ends lost 2 bases at V and 4 bases at J; junction bases unmatched: 7. A few counts support this clonotype. Using a J-beta primer mix together with a sample-barcoded 5' primer, a second PCR was run for roughly 7 to 11 cycles. MiXCR, applied by TCRdb to the 5' RACE reads, yields one record per CDR3 protein. This sample has 1.5 million to 1.9 million distinct CDR3 sequences, with approximately 42% found just once.

The sample taken for sequencing was blood. This chain links TRBV20-1 with TRBJ2-1, with TRBD2 identical over 11 bases. This receptor was identified in a woman in her late teens or twenties in good health. Here the CDR3 DNA reads TGCAGTGCTAGATCCCGGGGACTAGCGGTATACAATGAGCAGTTCTTC. Translated: CSARSRGLAVYNEQFF.